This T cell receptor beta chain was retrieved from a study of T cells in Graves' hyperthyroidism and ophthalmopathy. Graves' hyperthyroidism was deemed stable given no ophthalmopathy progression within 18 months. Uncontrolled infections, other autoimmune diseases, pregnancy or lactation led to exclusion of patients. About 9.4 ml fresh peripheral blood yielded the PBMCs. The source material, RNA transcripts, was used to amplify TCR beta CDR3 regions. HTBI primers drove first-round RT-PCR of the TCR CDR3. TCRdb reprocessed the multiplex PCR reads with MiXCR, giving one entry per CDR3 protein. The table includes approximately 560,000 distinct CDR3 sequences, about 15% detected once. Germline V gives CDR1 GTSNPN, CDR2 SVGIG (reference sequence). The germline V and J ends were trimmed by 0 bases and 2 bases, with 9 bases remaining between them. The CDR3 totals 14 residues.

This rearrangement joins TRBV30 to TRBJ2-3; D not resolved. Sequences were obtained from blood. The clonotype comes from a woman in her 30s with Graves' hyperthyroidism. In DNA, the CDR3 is TGTGCCTGGAGTGTAATCCTGATCACAGATACGCAGTATTTT. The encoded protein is CAWSVILITDTQYF.